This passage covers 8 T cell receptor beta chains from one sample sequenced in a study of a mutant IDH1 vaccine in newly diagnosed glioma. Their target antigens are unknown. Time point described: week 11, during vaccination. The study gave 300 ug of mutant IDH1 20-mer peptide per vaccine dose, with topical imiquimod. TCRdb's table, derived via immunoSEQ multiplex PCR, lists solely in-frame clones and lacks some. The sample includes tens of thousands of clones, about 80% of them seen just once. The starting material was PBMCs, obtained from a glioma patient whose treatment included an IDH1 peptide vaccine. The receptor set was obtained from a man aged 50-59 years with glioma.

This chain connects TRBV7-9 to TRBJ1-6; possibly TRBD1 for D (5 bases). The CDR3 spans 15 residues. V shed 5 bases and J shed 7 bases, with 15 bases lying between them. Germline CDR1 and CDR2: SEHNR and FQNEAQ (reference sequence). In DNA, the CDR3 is TGTGCCAGCAGCACCACCGGGACGGTAAATTCACCCCTCCACTTT. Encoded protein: CASSTTGTVNSPLHF.

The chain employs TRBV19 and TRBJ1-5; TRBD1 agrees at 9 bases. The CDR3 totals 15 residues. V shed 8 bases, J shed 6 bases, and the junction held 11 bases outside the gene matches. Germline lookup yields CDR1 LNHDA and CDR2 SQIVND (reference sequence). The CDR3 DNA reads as TGTGCCAGTCTTCCAAGGACAGGGGCCGGTCAGCCCCAGCATTTT. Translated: CASLPRTGAGQPQHF.

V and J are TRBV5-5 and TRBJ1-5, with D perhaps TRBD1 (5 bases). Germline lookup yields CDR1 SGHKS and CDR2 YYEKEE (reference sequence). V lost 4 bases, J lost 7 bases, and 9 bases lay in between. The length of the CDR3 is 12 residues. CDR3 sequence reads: CASSPGDQPQHF. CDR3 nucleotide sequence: TGTGCCAGCAGCCCTGGGGACCAGCCCCAGCATTTT.

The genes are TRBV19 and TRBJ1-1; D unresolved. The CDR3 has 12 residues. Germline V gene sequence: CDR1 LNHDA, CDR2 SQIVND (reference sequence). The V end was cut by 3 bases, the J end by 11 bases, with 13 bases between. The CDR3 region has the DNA TGTGCCAGTAGTATTCGGGCAGCGGCGGCTTTCTTT. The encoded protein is CASSIRAAAAFF.

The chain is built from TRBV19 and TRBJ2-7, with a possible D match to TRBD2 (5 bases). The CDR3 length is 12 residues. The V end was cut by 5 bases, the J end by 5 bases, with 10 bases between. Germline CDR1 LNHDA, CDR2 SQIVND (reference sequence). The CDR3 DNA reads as TGTGCCAGTAGTGAGCGGATGGACGAGCAGTACTTC. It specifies CASSERMDEQYF.

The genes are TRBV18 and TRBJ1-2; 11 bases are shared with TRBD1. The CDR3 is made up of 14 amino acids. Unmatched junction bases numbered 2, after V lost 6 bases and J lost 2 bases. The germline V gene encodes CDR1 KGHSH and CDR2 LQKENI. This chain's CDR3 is CASSGTGGNYGYTF. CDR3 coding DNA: TGTGCCAGCTCGGGGACAGGGGGAAACTATGGCTACACCTTC.

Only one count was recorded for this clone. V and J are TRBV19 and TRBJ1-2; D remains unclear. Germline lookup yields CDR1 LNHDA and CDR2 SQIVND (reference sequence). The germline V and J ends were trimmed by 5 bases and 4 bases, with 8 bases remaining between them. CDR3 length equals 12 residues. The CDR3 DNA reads TGTGCCAGTAGTCAGGCAGGCTATGGCTACACCTTC. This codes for CASSQAGYGYTF.

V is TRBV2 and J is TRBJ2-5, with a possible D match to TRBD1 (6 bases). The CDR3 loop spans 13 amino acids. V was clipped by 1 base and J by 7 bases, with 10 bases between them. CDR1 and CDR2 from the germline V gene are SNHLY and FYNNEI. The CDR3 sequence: CASSEDGRGTQYF. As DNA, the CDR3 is TGTGCCAGCAGTGAAGACGGCAGGGGGACCCAGTACTTC.